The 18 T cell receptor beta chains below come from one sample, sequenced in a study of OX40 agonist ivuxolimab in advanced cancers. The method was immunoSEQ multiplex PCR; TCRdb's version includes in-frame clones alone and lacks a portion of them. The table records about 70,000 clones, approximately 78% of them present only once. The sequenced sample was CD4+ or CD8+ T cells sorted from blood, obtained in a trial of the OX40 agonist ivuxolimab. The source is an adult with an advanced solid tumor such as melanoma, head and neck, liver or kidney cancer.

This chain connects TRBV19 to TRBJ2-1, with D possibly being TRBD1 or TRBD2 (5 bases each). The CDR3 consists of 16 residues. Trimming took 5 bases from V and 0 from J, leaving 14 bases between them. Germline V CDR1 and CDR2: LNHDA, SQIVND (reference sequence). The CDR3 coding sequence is TGTGCCAGTAGTTTCCGGGACGGAAGCTCCTACAATGAGCAGTTCTTC. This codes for CASSFRDGSSYNEQFF.

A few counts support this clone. The CDR3 DNA sequence: TGTGCCAGCAGCCAAGCAGGGACTCATGAGCAGTTCTTC. Protein: CASSQAGTHEQFF. This chain links TRBV14 with TRBJ2-1; possible D gene TRBD2, 6 bases. Trimming took off 1 base at V and 8 bases at J, with 9 bases between the two ends. Germline lookup yields CDR1 SGHDN and CDR2 FVKESK. The CDR3 totals 13 residues.

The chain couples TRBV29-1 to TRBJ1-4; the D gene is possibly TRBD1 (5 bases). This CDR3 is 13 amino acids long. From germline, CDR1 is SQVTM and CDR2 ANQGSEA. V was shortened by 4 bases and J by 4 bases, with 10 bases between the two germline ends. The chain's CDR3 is CSVGPGLNEKLFF. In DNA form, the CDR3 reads TGCAGCGTTGGCCCGGGGCTTAATGAAAAACTGTTTTTT. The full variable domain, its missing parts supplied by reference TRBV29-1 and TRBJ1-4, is SAVISQKPSRDICQRGTSLTIQCQVDSQVTMMFWYRQQPGQSLTLIATANQGSEATYESGFVIDKFPISRPNLTFSTLTVSNMSPEDSSIYLCSVGPGLNEKLFFGSGTQLSVL.

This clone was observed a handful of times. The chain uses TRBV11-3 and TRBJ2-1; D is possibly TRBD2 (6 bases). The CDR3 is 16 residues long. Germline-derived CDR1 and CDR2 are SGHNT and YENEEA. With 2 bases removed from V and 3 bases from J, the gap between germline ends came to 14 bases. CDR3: CASSLRGGAIYNEQFF. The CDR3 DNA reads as TGTGCCAGCAGCTTACGCGGCGGGGCCATCTACAATGAGCAGTTCTTC.

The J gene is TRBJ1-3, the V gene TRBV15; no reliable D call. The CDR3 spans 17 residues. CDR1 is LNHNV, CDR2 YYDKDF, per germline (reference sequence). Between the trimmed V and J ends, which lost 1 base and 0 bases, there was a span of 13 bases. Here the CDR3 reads CATSRAGMTYSGNTIYF. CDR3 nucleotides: TGTGCCACCAGCAGAGCTGGAATGACCTACTCTGGAAACACCATATATTTT.

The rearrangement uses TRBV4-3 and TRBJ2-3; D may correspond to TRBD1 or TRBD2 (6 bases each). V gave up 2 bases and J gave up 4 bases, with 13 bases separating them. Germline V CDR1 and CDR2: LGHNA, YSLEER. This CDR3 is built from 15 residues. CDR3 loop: CASSQRFGGPDTQYF. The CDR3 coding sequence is TGCGCCAGCAGCCAAAGGTTCGGGGGCCCAGATACGCAGTATTTT.

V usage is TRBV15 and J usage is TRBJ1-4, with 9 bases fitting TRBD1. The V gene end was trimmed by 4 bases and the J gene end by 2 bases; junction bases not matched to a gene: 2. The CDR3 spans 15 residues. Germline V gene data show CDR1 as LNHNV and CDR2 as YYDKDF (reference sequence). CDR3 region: CATSTDRGTNEKLFF. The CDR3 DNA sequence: TGTGCCACCAGCACAGACAGGGGGACTAATGAAAAACTGTTTTTT.

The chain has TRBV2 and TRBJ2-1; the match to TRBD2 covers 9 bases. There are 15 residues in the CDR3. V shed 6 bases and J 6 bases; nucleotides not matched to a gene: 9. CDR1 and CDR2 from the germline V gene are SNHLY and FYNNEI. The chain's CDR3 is CASSGSGRGRNEQFF. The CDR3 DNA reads TGTGCCAGCAGCGGTAGCGGGAGAGGCCGCAATGAGCAGTTCTTC.

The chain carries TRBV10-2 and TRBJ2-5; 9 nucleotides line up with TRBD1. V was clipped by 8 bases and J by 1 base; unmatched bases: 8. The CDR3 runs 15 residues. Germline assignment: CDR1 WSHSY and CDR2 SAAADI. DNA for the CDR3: TGCGCCAGCCGGAGGGGGACAGGGCCCCAAGAGACCCAGTACTTC. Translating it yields CASRRGTGPQETQYF.

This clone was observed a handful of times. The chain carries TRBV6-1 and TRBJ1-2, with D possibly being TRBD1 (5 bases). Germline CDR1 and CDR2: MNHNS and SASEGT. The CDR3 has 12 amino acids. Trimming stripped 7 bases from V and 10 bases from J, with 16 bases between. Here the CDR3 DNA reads TGTGCCAGCACCTCGGGGGGGAAAGACTACACCTTC. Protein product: CASTSGGKDYTF.

The CDR3 reads CSAPGPLGGTDTQYF. The CDR3 nucleotides read TGCAGCGCCCCGGGACCCCTAGGGGGGACAGATACGCAGTATTTT. The chain joins TRBV29-1 to TRBJ2-3; tentatively, D is TRBD1 or TRBD2 (6 bases each). Germline V gene data show CDR1 as SQVTM and CDR2 as ANQGSEA. The CDR3 extends over 15 amino acids. V dropped 7 bases and J dropped 3 bases, with 20 bases sitting between them.

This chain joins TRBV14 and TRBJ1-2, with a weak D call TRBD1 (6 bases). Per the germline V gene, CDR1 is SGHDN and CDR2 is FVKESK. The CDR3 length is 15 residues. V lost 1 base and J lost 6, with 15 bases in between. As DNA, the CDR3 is TGTGCCAGCAGCCAAGTTCCGGGGGGCCTACATGGCTACACCTTC. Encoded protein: CASSQVPGGLHGYTF. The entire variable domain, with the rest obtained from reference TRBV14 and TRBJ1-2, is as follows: EAGVTQFPSHSVIEKGQTVTLRCDPISGHDNLYWYRRVMGKEIKFLLHFVKESKQDESGMPNNRFLAERTGGTYSTLKVQPAELEDSGVYFCASSQVPGGLHGYTFGSGTRLTVV.

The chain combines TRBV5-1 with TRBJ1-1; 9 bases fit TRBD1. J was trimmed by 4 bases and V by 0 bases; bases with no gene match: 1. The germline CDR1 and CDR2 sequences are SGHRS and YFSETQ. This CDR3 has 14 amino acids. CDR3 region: CASSLGQGGTEAFF. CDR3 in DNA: TGCGCCAGCAGCTTGGGACAGGGGGGCACTGAAGCTTTCTTT. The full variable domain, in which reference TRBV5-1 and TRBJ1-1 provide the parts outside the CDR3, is KAGVTQTPRYLIKTRGQQVTLSCSPISGHRSVSWYQQTPGQGLQFLFEYFSETQRNKGNFPGRFSGRQFSNSRSEMNVSTLELGDSALYLCASSLGQGGTEAFFGQGTRLTVV.

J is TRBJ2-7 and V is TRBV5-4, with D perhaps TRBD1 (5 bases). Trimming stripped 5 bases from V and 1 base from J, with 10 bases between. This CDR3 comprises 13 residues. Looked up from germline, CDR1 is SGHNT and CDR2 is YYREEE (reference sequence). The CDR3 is CASRETESYEQYF. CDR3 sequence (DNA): TGTGCCAGCAGAGAGACAGAGTCCTACGAGCAGTACTTC.

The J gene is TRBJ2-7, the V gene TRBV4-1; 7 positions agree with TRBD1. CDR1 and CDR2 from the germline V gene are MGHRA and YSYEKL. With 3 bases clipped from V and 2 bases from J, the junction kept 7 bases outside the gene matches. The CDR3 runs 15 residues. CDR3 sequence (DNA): TGCGCCAGCAGCCAGATTTCCGGGACAGCCTACGAGCAGTACTTC. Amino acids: CASSQISGTAYEQYF.

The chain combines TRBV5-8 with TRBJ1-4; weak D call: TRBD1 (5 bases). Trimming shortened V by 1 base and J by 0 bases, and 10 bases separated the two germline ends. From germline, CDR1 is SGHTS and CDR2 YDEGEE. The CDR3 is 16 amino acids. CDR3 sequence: CASSLWSGATNEKLFF. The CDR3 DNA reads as TGTGCCAGCAGCTTGTGGTCGGGGGCAACTAATGAAAAACTGTTTTTT.

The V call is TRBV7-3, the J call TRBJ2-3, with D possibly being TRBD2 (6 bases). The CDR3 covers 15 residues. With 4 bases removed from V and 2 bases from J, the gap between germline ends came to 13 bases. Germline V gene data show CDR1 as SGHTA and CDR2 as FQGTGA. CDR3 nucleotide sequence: TGTGCCAGCAGCTCAGTAGCGGCATCCACAGATACGCAGTATTTT. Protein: CASSSVAASTDTQYF.

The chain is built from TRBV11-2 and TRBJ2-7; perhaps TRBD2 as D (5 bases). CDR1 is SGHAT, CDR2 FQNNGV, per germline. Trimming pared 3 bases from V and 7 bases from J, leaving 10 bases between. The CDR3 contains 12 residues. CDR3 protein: CASSLDLGEQYF. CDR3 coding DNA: TGTGCCAGCAGCTTGGACTTGGGGGAGCAGTACTTC.